This T cell receptor beta chain was recovered during a study of early stage breast cancer tumors. Study as a whole: Most invasive tumors, about 75% of the 16, were ER+/PR+/HER2-. Invasive lobular carcinomas made up about 30% of the 12 ER+/PR+/HER2- tumors.

The CDR3 runs to 15 residues. CDR1 is MRHNA, CDR2 SNTAGT, per germline. Deletions cut 3 bases from V and 7 bases from J, with 16 bases between. Sequenced by immunoSEQ multiplex PCR; TCRdb stores in-frame clones only, minus some. The sample has about 21,000 clones; 60% to 85% are singletons. The sequence derives from a person between 55 and 70 years old with breast cancer. V is TRBV6-4 and J is TRBJ2-1; tentative D call: TRBD1 (5 bases). The sample was blood. The CDR3 DNA reads as TGTGCCAGCAGTGATGGGGCTCCCTGGGTGAATGAGCAGTTCTTC. It codes for CASSDGAPWVNEQFF.